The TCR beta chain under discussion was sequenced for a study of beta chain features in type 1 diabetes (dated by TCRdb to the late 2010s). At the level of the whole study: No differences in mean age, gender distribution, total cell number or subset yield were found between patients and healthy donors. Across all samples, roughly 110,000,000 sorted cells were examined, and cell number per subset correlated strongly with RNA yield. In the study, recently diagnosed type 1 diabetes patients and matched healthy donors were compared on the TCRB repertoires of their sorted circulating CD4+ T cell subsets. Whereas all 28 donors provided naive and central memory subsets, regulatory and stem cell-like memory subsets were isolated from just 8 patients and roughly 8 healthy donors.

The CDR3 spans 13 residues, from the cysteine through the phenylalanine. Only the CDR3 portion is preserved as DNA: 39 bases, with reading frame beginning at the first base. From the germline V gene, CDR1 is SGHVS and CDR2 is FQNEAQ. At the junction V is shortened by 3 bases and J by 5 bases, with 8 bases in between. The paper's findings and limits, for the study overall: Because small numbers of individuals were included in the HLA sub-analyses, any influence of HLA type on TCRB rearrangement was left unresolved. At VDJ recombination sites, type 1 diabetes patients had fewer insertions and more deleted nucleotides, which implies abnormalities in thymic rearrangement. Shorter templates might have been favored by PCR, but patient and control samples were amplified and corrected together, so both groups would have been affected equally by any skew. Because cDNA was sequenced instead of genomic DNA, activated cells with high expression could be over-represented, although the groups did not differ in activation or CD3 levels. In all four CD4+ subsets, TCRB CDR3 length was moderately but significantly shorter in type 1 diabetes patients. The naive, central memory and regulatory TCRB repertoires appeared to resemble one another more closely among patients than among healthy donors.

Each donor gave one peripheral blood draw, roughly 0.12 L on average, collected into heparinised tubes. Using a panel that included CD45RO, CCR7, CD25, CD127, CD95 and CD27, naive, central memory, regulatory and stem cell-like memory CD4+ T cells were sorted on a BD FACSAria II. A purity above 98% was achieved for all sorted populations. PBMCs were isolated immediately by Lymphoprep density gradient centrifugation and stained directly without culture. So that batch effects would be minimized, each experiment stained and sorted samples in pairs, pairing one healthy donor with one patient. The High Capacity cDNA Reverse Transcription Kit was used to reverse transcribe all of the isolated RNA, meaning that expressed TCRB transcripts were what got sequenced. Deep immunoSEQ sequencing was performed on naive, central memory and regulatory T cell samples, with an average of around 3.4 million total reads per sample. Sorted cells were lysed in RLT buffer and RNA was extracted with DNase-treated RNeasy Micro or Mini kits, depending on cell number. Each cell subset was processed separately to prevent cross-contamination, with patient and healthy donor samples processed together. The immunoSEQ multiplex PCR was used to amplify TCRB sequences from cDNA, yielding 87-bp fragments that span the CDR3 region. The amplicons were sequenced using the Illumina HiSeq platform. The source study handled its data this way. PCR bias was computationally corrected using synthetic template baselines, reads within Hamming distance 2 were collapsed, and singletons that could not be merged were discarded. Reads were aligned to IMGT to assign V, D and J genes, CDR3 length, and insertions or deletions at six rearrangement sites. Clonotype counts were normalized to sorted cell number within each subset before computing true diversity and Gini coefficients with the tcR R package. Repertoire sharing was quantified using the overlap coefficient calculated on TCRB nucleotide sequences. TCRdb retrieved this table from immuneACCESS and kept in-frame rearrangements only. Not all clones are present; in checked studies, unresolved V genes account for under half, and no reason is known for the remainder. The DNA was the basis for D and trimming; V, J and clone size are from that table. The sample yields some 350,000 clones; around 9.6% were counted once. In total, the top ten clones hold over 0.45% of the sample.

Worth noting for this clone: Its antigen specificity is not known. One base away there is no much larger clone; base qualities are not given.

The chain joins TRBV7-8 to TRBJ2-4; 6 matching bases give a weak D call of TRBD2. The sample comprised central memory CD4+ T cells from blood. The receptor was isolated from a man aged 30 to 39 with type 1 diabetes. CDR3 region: CASSFTGENIQYF. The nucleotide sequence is TGTGCCAGCAGCTTTACGGGAGAAAACATTCAGTACTTC.